This T cell receptor (beta chain) was found in a study of glioma-infiltrating T cells. The iRepertoire nested amplicon-rescue multiplex PCR amplified TCR alpha and beta CDR3s from RNA. Input was roughly 85-450 ng of tissue mRNA or PBMC total RNA. TCRdb recomputed calls from the multiplex PCR reads with MiXCR, one row per CDR3 protein. The table lists approximately 130,000 distinct CDR3 sequences, around 23% of them singletons. Trimming removed 6 bases at V and 3 bases at J, with 14 bases between. Germline CDR1 is DFQATT and CDR2 is SNEGSKA (reference sequence). This CDR3 comprises 13 residues. This clonotype appeared many times. What it binds is unknown. Points from the study as a whole: Very few CDR3 sequences were shared between tissue and blood. Above-expected tissue-blood divergence occurred in all gliomas, most in low-grade ones.

The material sequenced was glioma tissue, nonneoplastic brain tissue, or PBMCs (not recorded which). This receptor was identified in a human donor with low-grade glioma or glioblastoma, undergoing nonglioma brain surgery, or in good health (not recorded which). V usage is TRBV20-1 and J usage is TRBJ1-1, with D unclear. The CDR3: CSARLLGHTEAFF. CDR3 in DNA: TGCAGTGCGAGACTCCTAGGGCACACTGAAGCTTTCTTT.